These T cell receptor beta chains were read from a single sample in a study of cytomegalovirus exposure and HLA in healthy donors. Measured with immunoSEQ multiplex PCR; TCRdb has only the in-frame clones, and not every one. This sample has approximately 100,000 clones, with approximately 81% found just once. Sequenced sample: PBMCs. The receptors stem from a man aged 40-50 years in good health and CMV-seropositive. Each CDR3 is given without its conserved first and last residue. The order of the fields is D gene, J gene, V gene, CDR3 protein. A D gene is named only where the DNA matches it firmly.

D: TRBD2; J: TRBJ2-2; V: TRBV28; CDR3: ASSLWPLGGAGEELF
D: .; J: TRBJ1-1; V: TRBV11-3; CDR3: ASSPNREYTF
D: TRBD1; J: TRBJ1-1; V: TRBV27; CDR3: ASSLGTGGKNTEAF
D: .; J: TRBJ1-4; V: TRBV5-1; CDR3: ASSPQGRSEKLF
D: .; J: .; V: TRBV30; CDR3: AWTPVSSYEQY
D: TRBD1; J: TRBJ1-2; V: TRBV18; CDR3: ASSPPGQCGYT
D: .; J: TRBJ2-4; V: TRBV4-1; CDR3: ASSPPLASKNIQY
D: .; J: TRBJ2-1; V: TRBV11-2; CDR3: ASSLVRASSYNEQF
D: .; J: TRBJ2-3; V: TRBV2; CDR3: ASTQEQGRGGDTQY
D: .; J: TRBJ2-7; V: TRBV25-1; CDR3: ASSVTSYEQY
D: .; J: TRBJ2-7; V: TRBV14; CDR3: ASSQASRLAYEQY
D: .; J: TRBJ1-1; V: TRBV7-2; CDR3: ASSYTLNTEAF
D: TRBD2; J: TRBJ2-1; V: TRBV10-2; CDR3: ASGPGLAKGEQF
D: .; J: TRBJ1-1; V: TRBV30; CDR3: AWSADTDSAF
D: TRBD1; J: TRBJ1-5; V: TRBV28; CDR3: ASTRGGVRNQPQH
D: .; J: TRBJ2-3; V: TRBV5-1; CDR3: ASSTDKGSTDTQY
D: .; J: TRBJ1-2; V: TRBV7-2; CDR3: ASSLGGGGYT
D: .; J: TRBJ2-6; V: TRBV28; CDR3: ASSLWESGANVLT
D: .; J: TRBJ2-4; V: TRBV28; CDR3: ASSSAGGKNIQY
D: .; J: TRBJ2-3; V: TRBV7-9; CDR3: ASSSGNWGASDTQY
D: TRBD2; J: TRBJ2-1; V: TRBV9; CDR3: ASSVSPSGGAYNEQF
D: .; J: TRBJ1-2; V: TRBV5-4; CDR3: ASSLVPGVYGYT
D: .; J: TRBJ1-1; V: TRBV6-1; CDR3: ASSEQGNTEAF
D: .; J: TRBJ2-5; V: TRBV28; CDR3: ASRRFGETQY
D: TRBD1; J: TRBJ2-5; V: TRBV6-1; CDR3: ASSRTGFIETQY
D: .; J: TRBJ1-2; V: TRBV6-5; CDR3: ASRERRDPIYGYT
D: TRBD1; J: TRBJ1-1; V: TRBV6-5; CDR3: ASRQGAPNTEAF
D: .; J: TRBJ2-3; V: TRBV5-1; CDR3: ASSVRGASDTQY
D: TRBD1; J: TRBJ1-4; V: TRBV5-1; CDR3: ASSPRQGGEKLF
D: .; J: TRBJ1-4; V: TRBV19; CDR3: ASTDRPNEKLF
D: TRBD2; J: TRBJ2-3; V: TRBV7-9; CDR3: ASSPIAGGSTDTQY